The TCR beta chain described here comes from a study of cytomegalovirus exposure and HLA in healthy donors. Only in-frame clones appear in the TCRdb table, and some are missing; sequencing was by immunoSEQ multiplex PCR. The sample includes around 110,000 clones, around 90% of them seen just once. Germline V CDR1 and CDR2: SGHRS, YFSETQ. V was shortened by 4 bases and J by 5 bases, with 15 bases between the two germline ends. CDR3 length: 14 amino acids. This chain links TRBV5-1 with TRBJ1-1, with a weak D call TRBD1 (5 bases). The origin of this receptor is a woman aged 18-30 years in good health and CMV-seropositive. Input material: PBMCs. CDR3 nucleotide sequence: TGCGCCAGCAGCGTACCCGGTGGGGCAACTGAAGCTTTCTTT. It codes for CASSVPGGATEAFF.